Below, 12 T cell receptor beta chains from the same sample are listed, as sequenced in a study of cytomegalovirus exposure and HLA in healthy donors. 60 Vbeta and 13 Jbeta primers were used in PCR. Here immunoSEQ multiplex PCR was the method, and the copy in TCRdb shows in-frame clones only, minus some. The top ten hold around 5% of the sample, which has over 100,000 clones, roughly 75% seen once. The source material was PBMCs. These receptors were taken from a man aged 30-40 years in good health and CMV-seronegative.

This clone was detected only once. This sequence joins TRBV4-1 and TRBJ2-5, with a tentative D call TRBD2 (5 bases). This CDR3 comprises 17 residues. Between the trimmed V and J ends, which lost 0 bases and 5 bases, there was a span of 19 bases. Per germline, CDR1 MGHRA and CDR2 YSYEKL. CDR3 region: CASSQEISPGSIETQYF. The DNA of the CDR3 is TGCGCCAGCAGCCAAGAAATATCTCCGGGGTCGATCGAGACCCAGTACTTC.

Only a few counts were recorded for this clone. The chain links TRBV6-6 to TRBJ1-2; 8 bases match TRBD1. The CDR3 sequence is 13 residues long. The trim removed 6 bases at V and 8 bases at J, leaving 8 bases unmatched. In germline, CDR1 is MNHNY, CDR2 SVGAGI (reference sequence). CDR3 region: CASSYDRGRGYTF. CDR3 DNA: TGTGCCAGCAGCTACGACAGGGGAAGAGGCTACACCTTC.

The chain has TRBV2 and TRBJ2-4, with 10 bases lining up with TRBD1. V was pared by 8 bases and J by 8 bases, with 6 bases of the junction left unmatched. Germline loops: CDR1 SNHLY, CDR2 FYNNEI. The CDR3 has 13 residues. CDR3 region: CASGGGTGDIQYF. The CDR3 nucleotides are TGTGCCAGCGGGGGAGGGACAGGGGACATTCAGTACTTC.

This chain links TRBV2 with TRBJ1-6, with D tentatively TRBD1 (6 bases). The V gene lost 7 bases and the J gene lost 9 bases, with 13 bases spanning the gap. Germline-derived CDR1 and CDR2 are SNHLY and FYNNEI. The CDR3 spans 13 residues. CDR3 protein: CASKGAGVSPLHF. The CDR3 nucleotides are TGTGCCAGCAAAGGGGCAGGGGTTTCACCCCTCCACTTT.

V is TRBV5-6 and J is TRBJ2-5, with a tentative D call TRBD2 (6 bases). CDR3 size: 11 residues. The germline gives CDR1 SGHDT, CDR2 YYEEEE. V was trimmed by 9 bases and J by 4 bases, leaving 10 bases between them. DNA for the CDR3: TGTGCCACTAGCGTCGGAGAGACCCAGTACTTC. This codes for CATSVGETQYF.

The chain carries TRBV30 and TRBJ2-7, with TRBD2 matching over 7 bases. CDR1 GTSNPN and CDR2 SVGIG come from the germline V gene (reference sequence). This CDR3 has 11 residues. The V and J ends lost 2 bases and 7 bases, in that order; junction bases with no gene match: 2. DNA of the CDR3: TGTGCCTGGAGTTGGGAGGGTGAGCAGTACTTC. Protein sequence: CAWSWEGEQYF.

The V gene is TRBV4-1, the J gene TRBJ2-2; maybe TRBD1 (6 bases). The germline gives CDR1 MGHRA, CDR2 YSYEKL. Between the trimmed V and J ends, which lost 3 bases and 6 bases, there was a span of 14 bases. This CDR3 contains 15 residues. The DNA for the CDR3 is TGCGCCAGCAGCCACCGAACAGGGTTGTCCGGGGAGCTGTTTTTT. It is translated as CASSHRTGLSGELFF.

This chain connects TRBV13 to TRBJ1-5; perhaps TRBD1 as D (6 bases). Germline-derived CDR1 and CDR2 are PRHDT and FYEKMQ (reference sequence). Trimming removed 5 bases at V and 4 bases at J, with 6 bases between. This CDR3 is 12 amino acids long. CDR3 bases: TGTGCCAGCAGCCAGGGGAATCAGCCCCAGCATTTT. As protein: CASSQGNQPQHF.

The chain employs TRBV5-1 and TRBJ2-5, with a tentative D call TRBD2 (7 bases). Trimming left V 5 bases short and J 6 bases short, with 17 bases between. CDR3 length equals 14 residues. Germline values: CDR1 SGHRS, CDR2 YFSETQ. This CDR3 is CASSPGEGGKTQYF. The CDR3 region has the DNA TGCGCCAGCAGTCCCGGGGAGGGGGGAAAGACCCAGTACTTC.

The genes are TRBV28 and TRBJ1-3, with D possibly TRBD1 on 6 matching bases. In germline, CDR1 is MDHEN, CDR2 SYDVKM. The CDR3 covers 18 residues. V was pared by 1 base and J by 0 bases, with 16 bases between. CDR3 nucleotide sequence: TGTGCCAGCAGTTTATTTGGGGGGGGCCTTGACTCTGGAAACACCATATATTTT. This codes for CASSLFGGGLDSGNTIYF.

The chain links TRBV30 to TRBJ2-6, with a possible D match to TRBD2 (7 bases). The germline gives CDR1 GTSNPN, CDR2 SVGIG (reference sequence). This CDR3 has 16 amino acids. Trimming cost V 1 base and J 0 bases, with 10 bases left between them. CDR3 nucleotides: TGTGCCTGGAGTGGAGGGGGGGGCTCTGGGGCCAACGTCCTGACTTTC. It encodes CAWSGGGGSGANVLTF.

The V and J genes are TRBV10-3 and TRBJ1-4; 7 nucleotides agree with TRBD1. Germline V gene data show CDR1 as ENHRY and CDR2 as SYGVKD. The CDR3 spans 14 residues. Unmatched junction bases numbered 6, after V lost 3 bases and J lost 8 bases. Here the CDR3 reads CAISDYGQEEKLFF. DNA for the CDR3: TGTGCCATCAGTGATTACGGACAGGAAGAAAAACTGTTTTTT.